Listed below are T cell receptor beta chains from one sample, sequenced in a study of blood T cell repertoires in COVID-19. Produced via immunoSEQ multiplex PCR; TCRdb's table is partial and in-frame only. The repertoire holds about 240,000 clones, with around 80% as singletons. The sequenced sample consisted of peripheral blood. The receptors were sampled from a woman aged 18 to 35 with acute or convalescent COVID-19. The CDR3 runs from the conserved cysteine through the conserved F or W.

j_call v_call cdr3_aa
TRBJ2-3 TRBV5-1 CASRGGQGTSTDTQYF
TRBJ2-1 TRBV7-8 CASNHRGGGGDNEQFF
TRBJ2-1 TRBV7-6 CASSLAYEQFF
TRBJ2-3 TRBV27 CASRYGLAGVGDTQYF
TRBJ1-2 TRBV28 CASSFLTQGAYGYTF
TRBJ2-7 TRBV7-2 CASSLSWTSYEQYF
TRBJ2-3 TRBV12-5 CASGPGGKGTDTQYF
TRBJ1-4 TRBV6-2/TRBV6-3 CASSNDSGTGSEKLFF
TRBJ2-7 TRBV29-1 CSVRSSGASYEQYF
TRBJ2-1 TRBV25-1 CASRRAGGYGNEQFF
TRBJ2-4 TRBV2 CASSGEGNIQYF
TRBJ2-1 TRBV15 CATSREGYTYNEQFF
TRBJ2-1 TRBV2 CASSTGTSGTSSYNEQFF
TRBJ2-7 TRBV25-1 CASSPGLSSGLVEQYF
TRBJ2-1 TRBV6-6 CASLTSGRYNEQFF